This record covers a single T cell receptor (beta chain). This sample was included in a study of blood T cell repertoires in COVID-19. Study-wide background: Samples taken during acute and convalescent COVID-19 were collected in the United States, Italy and Spain. PBMCs, B-cell-depleted T cells, or T cells provided the cDNA or gDNA that made up the material.

Under the authors' procedure: Amplified reference gene primers provided the basis for estimating nucleated cell counts. The data were produced by immunoSEQ multiplex PCR, yet TCRdb's version contains in-frame clones alone and is incomplete. That table is the source of V, J and clone size, and D and trimming were worked out from the DNA. Among roughly 48,000 clones listed, around four fifths were seen once. Germline CDR1 and CDR2: KGHSH and LQKENI. Trimming took 3 bases from V and 1 from J, leaving 9 bases between them. The CDR3 has 14 residues. The sequence was collected from a human donor in a cohort sampled during active COVID-19. Material for sequencing was peripheral blood. The V gene is TRBV18, the J gene TRBJ1-1; D remains ambiguous. Here the CDR3 DNA reads TGTGCCAGCTCACCGCAGAGGGAGAACACTGAAGCTTTCTTT. It yields the protein CASSPQRENTEAFF.